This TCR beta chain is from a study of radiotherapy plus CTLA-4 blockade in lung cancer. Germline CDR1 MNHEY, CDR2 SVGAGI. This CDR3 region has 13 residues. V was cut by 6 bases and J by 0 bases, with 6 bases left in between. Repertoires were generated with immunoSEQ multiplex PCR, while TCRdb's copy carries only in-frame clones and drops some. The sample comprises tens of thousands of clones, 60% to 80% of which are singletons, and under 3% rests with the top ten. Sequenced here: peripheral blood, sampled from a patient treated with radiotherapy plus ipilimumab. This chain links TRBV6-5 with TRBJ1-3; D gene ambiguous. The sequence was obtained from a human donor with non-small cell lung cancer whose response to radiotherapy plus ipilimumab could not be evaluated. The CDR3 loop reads CASSLYSGNTIYF. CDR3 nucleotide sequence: TGTGCCAGCAGCCTATACTCTGGAAACACCATATATTTT.